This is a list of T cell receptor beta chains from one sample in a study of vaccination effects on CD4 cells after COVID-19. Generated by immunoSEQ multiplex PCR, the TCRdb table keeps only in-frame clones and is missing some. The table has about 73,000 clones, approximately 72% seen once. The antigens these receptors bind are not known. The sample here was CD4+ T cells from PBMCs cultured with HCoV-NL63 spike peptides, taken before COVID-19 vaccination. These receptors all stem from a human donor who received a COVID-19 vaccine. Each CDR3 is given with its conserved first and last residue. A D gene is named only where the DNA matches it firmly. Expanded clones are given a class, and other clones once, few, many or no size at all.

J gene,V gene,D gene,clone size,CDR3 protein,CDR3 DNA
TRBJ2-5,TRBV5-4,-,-,CASSLDSGGTQYF,TGTGCCAGCAGCTTGGACAGTGGGGGGACCCAGTACTTC
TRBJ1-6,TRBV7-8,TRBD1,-,CASSLQQGTYNSPLHF,TGTGCCAGCAGCTTACAACAGGGGACCTATAATTCACCCCTCCACTTT
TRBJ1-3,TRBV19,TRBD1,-,CASSRGQGGNTIYF,TGTGCCAGTAGTCGCGGACAGGGTGGAAACACCATATATTTT
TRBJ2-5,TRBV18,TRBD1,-,CASSPSGTGGETQYF,TGTGCCAGCTCACCAAGCGGGACAGGGGGAGAGACCCAGTACTTC
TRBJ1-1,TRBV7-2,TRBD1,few,CASSLEDRGEAFF,TGTGCCAGCAGCTTGGAGGACAGGGGTGAAGCTTTCTTT
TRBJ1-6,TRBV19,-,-,CASSISPGQSNSPLHF,TGTGCCAGTAGTATTAGCCCCGGACAGTCTAATTCACCCCTCCACTTT
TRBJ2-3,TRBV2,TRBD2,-,CASSWTGGRTDTQYF,TGTGCCAGCAGTTGGACGGGGGGGCGCACAGATACGCAGTATTTT
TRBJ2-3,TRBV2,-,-,CASSFMGDTQYF,TGTGCCAGCAGCTTCATGGGGGATACGCAGTATTTT
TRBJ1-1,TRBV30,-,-,CAWRGGYEAFF,TGTGCCTGGAGGGGGGGCTATGAAGCTTTCTTT
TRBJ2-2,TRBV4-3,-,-,CASSLRVRDTGELFF,TGCGCCAGCAGCCTCCGGGTGCGAGACACCGGGGAGCTGTTTTTT
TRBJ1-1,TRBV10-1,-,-,CASSENRVRTEAFF,TGCGCCAGCAGTGAAAACAGGGTGCGCACTGAAGCTTTCTTT
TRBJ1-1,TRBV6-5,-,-,CASRGDVEAFF,TGTGCCAGCAGGGGGGACGTAGAAGCTTTCTTT
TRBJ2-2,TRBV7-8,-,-,CASMYSGRLNTGELFF,TGTGCCAGCATGTACTCAGGACGGTTAAACACCGGGGAGCTGTTTTTT
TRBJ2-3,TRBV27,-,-,CASRRRGSGADTQYF,TGTGCCAGCCGTCGTAGAGGTTCCGGTGCAGATACGCAGTATTTT
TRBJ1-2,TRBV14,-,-,CASSQSWGPDYGYTF,TGTGCCAGCAGCCAAAGTTGGGGGCCGGACTATGGCTACACCTTC
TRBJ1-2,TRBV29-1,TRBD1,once,CSVSGPTGDPYGYTF,TGCAGCGTCTCCGGTCCGACAGGGGACCCCTATGGCTACACCTTC
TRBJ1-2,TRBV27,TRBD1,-,CASSLGQGWNYGYTF,TGTGCCAGCAGTTTGGGACAGGGGTGGAACTATGGCTACACCTTC
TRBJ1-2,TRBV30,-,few,CAFFRTVLSGYTF,TGTGCCTTCTTTAGGACGGTTCTATCTGGCTACACCTTC
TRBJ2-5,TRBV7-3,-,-,CASSFQAGVGETQYF,TGTGCCAGCAGCTTCCAGGCAGGGGTCGGAGAGACCCAGTACTTC